This TCR beta chain was sequenced during a study of blood T cells in healthy people across ages. Using a J-beta primer mix together with a sample-barcoded 5' primer, a second PCR was run for roughly 7 to 12 cycles. From each sample, at least 3 million paired-end reads containing CDR3 were obtained. TCRdb reanalysed the 5' RACE reads using MiXCR and keeps one entry per CDR3 protein. The data show approximately 850,000 distinct CDR3 sequences, roughly 60% seen once. This clonotype has a handful of counts. This CDR3 is 11 amino acids long. Germline V gene lookup returns CDR1 MNHEY and CDR2 SVGAGI. The V end was cut by 5 bases, the J end by 6 bases, with 7 bases between.

This receptor was obtained from a man aged 25-45 years in good health. This chain joins TRBV6-5 and TRBJ1-1; D is possibly TRBD1 (5 bases). Sequencing input: blood. The CDR3: CASSRGAEAFF. In DNA form, the CDR3 reads TGTGCCAGCAGTCGGGGGGCTGAAGCTTTCTTT.